Below are 6 T cell receptor beta chains sequenced from a single sample in a study of PD-L1 blockade in urothelial cancer. Time point given: peripheral blood 6 weeks after treatment start. Clones were read by immunoSEQ multiplex PCR, and TCRdb kept only the in-frame ones, dropping some. The sample lists around 110,000 clones, around 89% occurring once. The material sequenced was PBMCs, taken around atezolizumab (anti-PD-L1) treatment. The receptors here all came from a man between 60 and 75 years old with urothelial cancer.

J is TRBJ2-7 and V is TRBV16; 11 bases are shared with TRBD1. V lost 4 bases, J lost 6 bases, and 2 bases stayed unmatched. This CDR3 is 13 amino acids long. Germline V CDR1 and CDR2: KGHSY, FQNENV. For the CDR3, the DNA is TGTGCCAGCAGCCTGGGACAGGGGGTCGAGCAGTACTTC. Protein: CASSLGQGVEQYF.

J is TRBJ2-7 and V is TRBV7-3; 8 bases match TRBD1. V trimming: 0 bases; J trimming: 4 bases; junction bases outside the gene matches: 5. Per germline, CDR1 SGHTA and CDR2 FQGTGA. CDR3 length: 15 residues. The CDR3 DNA reads as TGTGCCAGCAGCTTAACCCCAGGGGGCGGATACGAGCAGTACTTC. Amino acid sequence: CASSLTPGGGYEQYF.

J is TRBJ1-5 and V is TRBV2; 7 bases line up with TRBD1. Trimming cost V 6 bases and J 0 bases; bases outside gene matches: 8. The germline V gene encodes CDR1 SNHLY and CDR2 FYNNEI. The length of the CDR3 is 16 residues. CDR3 coding DNA: TGTGCCAGCAGGACCGGGGACAGCTCTAGCAATCAGCCCCAGCATTTT. Protein sequence: CASRTGDSSSNQPQHF.

The chain employs TRBV6-5 and TRBJ1-1; D is unclear. CDR1 MNHEY and CDR2 SVGAGI come from the germline V gene. CDR3 length equals 15 residues. Trimming took off 0 bases at V and 3 bases at J, with 11 bases between the two ends. The CDR3 sequence: CASSYSLSGDTEAFF. The CDR3 DNA reads TGTGCCAGCAGTTACTCGTTGTCCGGGGACACTGAAGCTTTCTTT.

This sequence joins TRBV2 and TRBJ1-5; TRBD1 agrees at 7 bases. This CDR3 contains 14 residues. The V gene's germline CDR1 is SNHLY and CDR2 FYNNEI. Trimming removed 7 bases from V and 5 bases from J; junction bases left unmatched: 8. The CDR3, as DNA: TGTGCCAGCACCACCGACAGGGCCTATCAGCCCCAGCATTTT. As protein: CASTTDRAYQPQHF.

V is TRBV6-1 and J is TRBJ2-1; D uncertain. The CDR3 spans 14 residues. CDR1 is MNHNS and CDR2 is SASEGT in the germline V gene. Trimming pared 3 bases from V and 5 bases from J, leaving 11 bases between. As DNA, the CDR3 is TGTGCCAGCAGTGACCCCTCCGTTCACAATGAGCAGTTCTTC. Translated, it gives CASSDPSVHNEQFF.